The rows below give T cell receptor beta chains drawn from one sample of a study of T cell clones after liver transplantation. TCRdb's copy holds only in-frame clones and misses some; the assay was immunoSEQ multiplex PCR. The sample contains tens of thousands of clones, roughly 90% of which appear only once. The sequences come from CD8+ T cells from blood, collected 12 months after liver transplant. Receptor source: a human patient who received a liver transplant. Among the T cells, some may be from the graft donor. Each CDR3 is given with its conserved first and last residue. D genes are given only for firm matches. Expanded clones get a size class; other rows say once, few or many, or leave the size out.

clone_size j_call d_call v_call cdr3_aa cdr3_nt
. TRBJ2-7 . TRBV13 CASSKGDYDYEQYF TGTGCCAGCAGCAAGGGGGATTATGACTACGAGCAGTACTTC
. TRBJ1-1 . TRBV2 CASDQRPGTARMNTEAFF TGTGCCAGCGATCAACGTCCCGGGACGGCAAGAATGAACACTGAAGCTTTCTTT
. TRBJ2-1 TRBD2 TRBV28 CASRPRGLALNEQFF TGTGCCAGCAGACCTCGGGGACTAGCTTTAAATGAGCAGTTCTTC
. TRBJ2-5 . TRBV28 CASSRPHPGVQETQYF TGTGCCAGCAGTCGACCGCATCCCGGGGTCCAAGAGACCCAGTACTTC
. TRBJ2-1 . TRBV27 CASSLRQGNNEQFF TGTGCCAGCAGTTTAAGGCAGGGGAACAATGAGCAGTTCTTC
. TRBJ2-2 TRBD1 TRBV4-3 CASSQDPVETGTTGELFF TGCGCCAGCAGCCAAGATCCTGTGGAGACAGGGACCACCGGGGAGCTGTTTTTT
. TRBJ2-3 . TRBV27 CASSLLGVEGGTDTQYF TGTGCCAGCAGTCTACTCGGAGTGGAAGGGGGCACAGATACGCAGTATTTT
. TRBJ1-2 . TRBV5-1 CASSLTGGANYGYTF TGCGCCAGCAGCTTGACTGGGGGGGCTAACTATGGCTACACCTTC
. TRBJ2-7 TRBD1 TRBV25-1 CASRTGTAPLYEQYF TGTGCCAGCAGAACCGGGACAGCACCATTATACGAGCAGTACTTC
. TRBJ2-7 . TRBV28 CASSLEGYEQYF TGTGCCAGCAGTTTGGAGGGCTACGAGCAGTACTTC
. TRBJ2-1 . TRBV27 CASSLQGLLMRNEQFF TGTGCCAGCAGTTTACAGGGCCTCTTGATGAGGAATGAGCAGTTCTTC
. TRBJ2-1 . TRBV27 CASSWSGGEQFF TGTGCCAGCAGTTGGAGTGGGGGTGAGCAGTTCTTC
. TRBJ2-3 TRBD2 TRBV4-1 CASSEDPGGTAHTDTQYF TGCGCCAGCAGCGAAGATCCGGGGGGGACGGCCCACACAGATACGCAGTATTTT
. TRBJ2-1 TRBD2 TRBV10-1 CASSEWPIRSGRALNNEQFF TGCGCCAGCAGTGAGTGGCCCATAAGAAGCGGGAGGGCCCTGAACAATGAGCAGTTCTTC
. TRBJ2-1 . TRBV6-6 CASSRLDNEQFF TGTGCCAGCAGTCGACTAGACAATGAGCAGTTCTTC
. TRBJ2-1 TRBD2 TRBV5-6 CASSPRRTGGLRNEQFF TGTGCCAGCAGCCCCCGGCGTACGGGAGGGTTACGCAATGAGCAGTTCTTC
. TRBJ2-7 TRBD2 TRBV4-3 CASSQTGGRAYEQYF TGCGCCAGCAGCCAAACCGGCGGGAGGGCCTACGAGCAGTACTTC
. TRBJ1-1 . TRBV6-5 CASSRVSRDTEAFF TGTGCCAGCAGTCGTGTTTCTAGGGACACTGAAGCTTTCTTT
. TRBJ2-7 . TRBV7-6 CASSIMTGAYEQYF TGTGCCAGCAGCATCATGACAGGCGCCTACGAGCAGTACTTC
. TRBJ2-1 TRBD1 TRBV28 CASSTPTGGAYNEQFF TGTGCCAGCAGCACCCCGACAGGGGGCGCCTACAATGAGCAGTTCTTC
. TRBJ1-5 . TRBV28 CASSFNQPQHF TGTGCCAGCAGTTTTAATCAGCCCCAGCATTTT
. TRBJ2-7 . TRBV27 CASSLDPRGPYEQYF TGTGCCAGCAGTTTAGACCCTCGGGGCCCCTACGAGCAGTACTTC
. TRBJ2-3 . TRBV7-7 CASSRSSTDTQYF TGTGCCAGCAGCAGGAGCAGCACAGATACGCAGTATTTT
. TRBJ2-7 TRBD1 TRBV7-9 CASRFPGQGIYEQYF TGTGCCAGCAGATTTCCGGGACAGGGGATCTACGAGCAGTACTTC
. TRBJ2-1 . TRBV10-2 CASSEPLNEQFF TGCGCCAGCAGTGAGCCCCTCAATGAGCAGTTCTTC
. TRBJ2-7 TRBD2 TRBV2 CASSDGGGGDEQYF TGTGCCAGCAGTGATGGGGGGGGAGGGGACGAGCAGTACTTC
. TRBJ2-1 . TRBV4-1 CASSTRSSGLYNEQFF TGCGCCAGCAGCACCCGGTCGAGCGGGCTCTACAATGAGCAGTTCTTC
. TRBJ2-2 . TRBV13 CASRKTGGPGELFF TGTGCCAGCAGAAAGACAGGCGGGCCCGGGGAGCTGTTTTTT
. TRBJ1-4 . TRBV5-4 CASSEGPEPNEKLFF TGTGCCAGCAGCGAGGGGCCCGAACCTAATGAAAAACTGTTTTTT
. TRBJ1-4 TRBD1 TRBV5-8 CASSSGQGGEKLFF TGTGCCAGCAGCTCGGGACAGGGAGGTGAAAAACTGTTTTTT
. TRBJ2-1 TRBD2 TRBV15 CATSRGRSGRDYNEQFF TGTGCCACCAGCAGAGGCAGGAGCGGGAGAGACTACAATGAGCAGTTCTTC
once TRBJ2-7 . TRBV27 CASSPLVAHPSVQYF TGTGCCAGCAGTCCCCTAGTAGCGCATCCTTCGGTGCAGTACTTC
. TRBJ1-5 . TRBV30 CAWSVSSNQPQHF TGTGCCTGGAGTGTAAGCAGCAATCAGCCCCAGCATTTT
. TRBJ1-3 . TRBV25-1 CASKGPSSGNTIYF TGTGCCAGCAAGGGGCCGAGCTCTGGAAACACCATATATTTT
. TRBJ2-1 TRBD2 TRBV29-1 CSVLGLAGITPQYNEQFF TGCAGCGTGTTGGGACTAGCGGGAATCACACCACAATACAATGAGCAGTTCTTC
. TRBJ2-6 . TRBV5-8 CASSFTLGRPSSGANVLTF TGTGCCAGCAGCTTCACCTTGGGTAGGCCCAGCTCTGGGGCCAACGTCCTGACTTTC
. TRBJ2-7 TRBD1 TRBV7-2 CASSSRGQVSSYEQYF TGTGCCAGCAGCTCGAGAGGACAGGTCAGCTCCTACGAGCAGTACTTC
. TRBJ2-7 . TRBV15 CATSRDVGGSYEQYF TGTGCCACCAGCAGAGATGTCGGGGGATCCTACGAGCAGTACTTC
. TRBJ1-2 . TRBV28 CASSLRGEGSGYTF TGTGCCAGCAGTTTAAGAGGGGAGGGGAGTGGCTACACCTTC
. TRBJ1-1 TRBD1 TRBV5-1 CASSLVQGADTEAFF TGCGCCAGCAGCTTGGTCCAGGGGGCCGACACTGAAGCTTTCTTT
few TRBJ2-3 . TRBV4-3 CASSQDLPISWGTDTQYF TGCGCCAGCAGCCAAGATCTTCCCATTAGTTGGGGCACAGATACGCAGTATTTT
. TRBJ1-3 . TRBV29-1 CSVEMGAGNTIYF TGCAGCGTTGAAATGGGCGCTGGAAACACCATATATTTT
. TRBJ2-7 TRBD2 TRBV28 CASSPLGTIYEQYF TGTGCCAGCAGTCCCCTCGGGACTATTTACGAGCAGTACTTC
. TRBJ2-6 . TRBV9 CASSVPGANVLTF TGTGCCAGCAGCGTACCCGGGGCCAACGTCCTGACTTTC
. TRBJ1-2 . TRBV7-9 CASSPQARTSYGYTF TGTGCCAGCAGCCCTCAGGCCCGGACTAGCTATGGCTACACCTTC
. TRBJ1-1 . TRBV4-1 CASSQDGLHGAFF TGCGCCAGCAGCCAAGATGGACTCCACGGGGCTTTCTTT
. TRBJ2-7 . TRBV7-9 CASSTRPGQQYEQYF TGTGCCAGCAGCACTCGACCGGGACAACAGTACGAGCAGTACTTC
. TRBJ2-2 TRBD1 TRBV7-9 CASSSPDNRGTGELFF TGTGCCAGCAGCTCCCCGGATAACAGGGGCACCGGGGAGCTGTTTTTT
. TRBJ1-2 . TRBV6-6 CASSLTTGGAFLGYTF TGTGCCAGCAGTCTCACCACGGGGGGCGCGTTCTTGGGCTACACCTTC
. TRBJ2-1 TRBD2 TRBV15 CATSRGTSGSYNEQFF TGTGCCACCAGCAGAGGAACTAGCGGGTCCTACAATGAGCAGTTCTTC
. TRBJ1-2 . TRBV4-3 CASSPIPLGPEDYGYTF TGCGCCAGCAGCCCCATACCCCTCGGGCCGGAAGACTATGGCTACACCTTC
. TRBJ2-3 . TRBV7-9 CASSLADLDRSTDTQYF TGTGCCAGCAGCTTAGCGGATTTGGATCGTAGCACAGATACGCAGTATTTT
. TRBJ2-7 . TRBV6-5 CASSPAPYEQYF TGTGCCAGCAGTCCCGCGCCTTACGAGCAGTACTTC
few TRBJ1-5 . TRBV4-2 CASSQDRRGGQPQHF TGTGCCAGCAGCCAAGATCGAAGGGGAGGGCAGCCCCAGCATTTT